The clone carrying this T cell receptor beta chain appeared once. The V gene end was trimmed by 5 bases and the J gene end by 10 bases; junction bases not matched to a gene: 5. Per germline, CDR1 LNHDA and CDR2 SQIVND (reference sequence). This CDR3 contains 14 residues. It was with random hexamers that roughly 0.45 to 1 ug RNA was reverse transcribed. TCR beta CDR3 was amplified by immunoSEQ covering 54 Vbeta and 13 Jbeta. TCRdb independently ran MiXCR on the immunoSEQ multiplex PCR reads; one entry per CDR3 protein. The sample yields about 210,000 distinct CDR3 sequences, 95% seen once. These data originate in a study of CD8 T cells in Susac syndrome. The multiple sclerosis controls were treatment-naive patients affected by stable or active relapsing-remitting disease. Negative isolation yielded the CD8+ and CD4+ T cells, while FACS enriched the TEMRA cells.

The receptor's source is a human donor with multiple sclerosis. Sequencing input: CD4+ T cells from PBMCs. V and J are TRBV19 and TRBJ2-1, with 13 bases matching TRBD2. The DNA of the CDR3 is TGTGCCAGTAGTCCGACTAGCGGGAGGAGAGAGCAGTTCTTC. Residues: CASSPTSGRREQFF.